These T cell receptor beta chains were read from a single sample in a study of T cell responses to AZD1222 COVID-19 vaccine. Repertoires were generated with immunoSEQ multiplex PCR, while TCRdb's copy carries only in-frame clones and drops some. The sample holds roughly 120,000 clones, around 84% seen once. This material consisted of peripheral blood, taken 28 days after the second AZD1222 dose. The receptors were sampled from an adult who received the AZD1222 COVID-19 vaccine. Each CDR3 is given with its conserved first and last residue. The order of the fields is J gene, clone size, V gene, D gene, CDR3 protein, CDR3 DNA. The D gene is left open where the match is weak. Size is stated for part of the rows, as once, few or many counts, or as a class when the clone is expanded.

>TRBJ2-2|NA|TRBV5-1|TRBD2
CASSWTSGTNTGELFF
TGCGCCAGCAGCTGGACTAGCGGGACGAACACCGGGGAGCTGTTTTTT
>TRBJ1-4|NA|TRBV10-3|TRBD1
CAISSTGVTNEKLFF
TGTGCCATCAGTTCTACAGGGGTTACTAATGAAAAACTGTTTTTT
>TRBJ2-7|NA|TRBV7-2|NA
CASSLSSGNLYEQYF
TGTGCCAGCAGCTTATCCAGCGGAAACCTCTACGAGCAGTACTTC
>TRBJ2-7|NA|TRBV11-2|NA
CASEGYEQYF
TGTGCCAGCGAAGGGTACGAGCAGTACTTC
>TRBJ1-5|NA|TRBV30|NA
CAWSVKGGQPQHF
TGTGCCTGGAGTGTAAAGGGAGGTCAGCCCCAGCATTTT
>TRBJ2-7|NA|TRBV5-1|NA
CASSSPGPSYEQYF
TGCGCCAGCAGCTCACCGGGCCCTTCCTACGAGCAGTACTTC
>TRBJ2-2|NA|TRBV11-3|NA
CASSPPNQVGTGELFF
TGTGCCAGCAGCCCTCCGAACCAGGTCGGCACCGGGGAGCTGTTTTTT
>TRBJ1-4|once|TRBV13|NA
CASSSNTGTNEKLFF
TGTGCCAGCAGCAGTAACACGGGTACTAATGAAAAACTGTTTTTT
>TRBJ1-5|NA|TRBV5-3|NA
CARSSTGEGNQPQHF
TGTGCCAGAAGCTCGACAGGTGAGGGCAATCAGCCCCAGCATTTT
>TRBJ2-7|NA|TRBV18|NA
CASTQAGREQYF
TGTGCCAGCACCCAGGCAGGGCGTGAGCAGTACTTC
>TRBJ1-1|NA|TRBV9|NA
CASSPRGGSNTEAFF
TGTGCCAGCAGCCCCCGCGGAGGCTCGAACACTGAAGCTTTCTTT
>TRBJ1-5|NA|TRBV24-1|NA
CATQRGVYQPQHF
TGTGCCACCCAACGGGGGGTATATCAGCCCCAGCATTTT
>TRBJ2-1|NA|TRBV2|TRBD1
CASSWDRGYNEQFF
TGTGCCAGCAGCTGGGACAGGGGGTACAATGAGCAGTTCTTC
>TRBJ2-7|few|TRBV6-1|NA
CASSENWSSYEQYF
TGTGCCAGCAGTGAAAACTGGAGCTCCTACGAGCAGTACTTC
>TRBJ2-5|once|TRBV5-1|NA
CASSLGQTQETQYF
TGCGCCAGCAGCTTGGGGCAGACGCAAGAGACCCAGTACTTC
>TRBJ2-2|few|TRBV19|NA
CASSIVGETGELFF
TGTGCCAGTAGTATTGTCGGAGAGACCGGGGAGCTGTTTTTT
>TRBJ1-1|once|TRBV29-1|NA
CSVVTGFYTEAFF
TGCAGCGTTGTGACGGGGTTTTACACTGAAGCTTTCTTT
>TRBJ2-1|NA|TRBV19|NA
CASSIDTGSATYNEQFF
TGTGCCAGTAGTATAGATACAGGGTCGGCGACCTACAATGAGCAGTTCTTC
>TRBJ2-7|NA|TRBV13|TRBD1
CASSQGTGSYEQYF
TGTGCCAGCAGCCAGGGGACAGGCTCCTACGAGCAGTACTTC
>TRBJ2-2|NA|TRBV13|NA
CASSLRDNTGELFF
TGTGCCAGCAGCTTAAGGGACAATACCGGGGAGCTGTTTTTT
>TRBJ2-7|once|TRBV19|NA
CASSPLGGRNNYEQYF
TGTGCCAGTAGTCCCCTGGGGGGTCGCAACAACTACGAGCAGTACTTC
>TRBJ2-1|NA|TRBV29-1|TRBD1
CSVGGDRGRQDEQFF
TGCAGCGTTGGGGGAGACAGGGGGCGTCAGGACGAGCAGTTCTTC
>TRBJ1-6|NA|TRBV7-9|NA
CASRGNRAKGSPLHF
TGTGCCAGCAGGGGTAACAGGGCTAAGGGATCACCCCTCCACTTT
>TRBJ2-1|few|TRBV28|TRBD2
CASSPFTGTSYNEQFF
TGTGCCAGCAGTCCTTTTACCGGGACTAGCTACAATGAGCAGTTCTTC